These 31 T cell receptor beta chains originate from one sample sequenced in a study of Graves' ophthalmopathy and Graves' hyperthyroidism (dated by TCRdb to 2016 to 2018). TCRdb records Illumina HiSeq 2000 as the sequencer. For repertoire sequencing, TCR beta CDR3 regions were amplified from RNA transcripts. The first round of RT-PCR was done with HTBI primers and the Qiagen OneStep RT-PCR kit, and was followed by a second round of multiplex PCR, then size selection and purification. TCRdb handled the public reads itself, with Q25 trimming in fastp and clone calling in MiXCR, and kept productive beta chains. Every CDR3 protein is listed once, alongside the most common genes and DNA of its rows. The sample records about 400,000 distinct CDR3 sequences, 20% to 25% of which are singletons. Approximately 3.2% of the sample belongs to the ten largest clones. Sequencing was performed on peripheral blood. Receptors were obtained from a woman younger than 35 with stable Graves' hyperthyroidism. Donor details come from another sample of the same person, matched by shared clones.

CDR3 protein: CASSPQAGIPEQYF. The CDR3 DNA reads as TGTGCCAGCAGTCCACAAGCCGGGATCCCCGAGCAGTACTTC. The gene calls are TRBV12-3 or TRBV12-4 and TRBJ2-7, with D perhaps matching TRBD2 (5 bases). The CDR3 contains 14 residues. Deletions cut 5 bases from V and 6 bases from J, with 17 bases between.

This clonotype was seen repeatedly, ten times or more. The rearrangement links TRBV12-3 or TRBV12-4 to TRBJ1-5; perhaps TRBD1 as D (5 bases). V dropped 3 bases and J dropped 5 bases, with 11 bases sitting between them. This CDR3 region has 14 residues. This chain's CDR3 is CASSFNPRDQPQHF. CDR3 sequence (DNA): TGTGCCAGCAGTTTTAACCCCAGGGATCAGCCCCAGCATTTT.

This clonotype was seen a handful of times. CDR3 region: CSANRDGNSPLHF. The CDR3 DNA reads as TGCAGTGCAAACAGGGATGGGAATTCACCCCTCCACTTT. J is TRBJ1-6 and V is TRBV20-1; tentatively, D is TRBD1 (6 bases). V dropped 6 bases and J dropped 7 bases, with 13 bases sitting between them. Germline V gene data show CDR1 as DFQATT and CDR2 as SNEGSKA (reference sequence). The CDR3 totals 13 residues.

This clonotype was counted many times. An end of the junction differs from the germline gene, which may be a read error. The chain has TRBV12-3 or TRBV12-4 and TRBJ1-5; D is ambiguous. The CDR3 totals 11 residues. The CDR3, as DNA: TGTGCCAGCAGCTTAGATCAGCCCCAGCATTTT. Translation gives CASSLDQPQHF.

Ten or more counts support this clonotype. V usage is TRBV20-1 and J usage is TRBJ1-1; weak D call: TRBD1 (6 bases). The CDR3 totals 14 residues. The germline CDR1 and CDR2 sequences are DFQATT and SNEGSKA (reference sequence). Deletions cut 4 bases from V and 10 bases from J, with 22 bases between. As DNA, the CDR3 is TGCAGTGCTATCGGGACAAAAGGGGCAGGTGGAGCTTTCTTT. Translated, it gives CSAIGTKGAGGAFF.

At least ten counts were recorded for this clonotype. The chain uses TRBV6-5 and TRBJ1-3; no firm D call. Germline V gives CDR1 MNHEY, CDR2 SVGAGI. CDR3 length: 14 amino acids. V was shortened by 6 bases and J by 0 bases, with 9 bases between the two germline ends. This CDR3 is CASRVDYSGNTIYF. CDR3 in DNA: TGTGCCAGCAGGGTGGACTACTCTGGAAACACCATATATTTT.

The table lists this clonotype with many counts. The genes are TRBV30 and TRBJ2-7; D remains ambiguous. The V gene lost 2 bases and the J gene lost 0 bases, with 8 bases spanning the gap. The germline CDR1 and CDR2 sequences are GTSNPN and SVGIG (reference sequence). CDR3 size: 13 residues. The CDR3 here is CAWSKDHSYEQYF. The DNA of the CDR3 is TGTGCCTGGAGTAAAGACCACTCCTACGAGCAGTACTTC.

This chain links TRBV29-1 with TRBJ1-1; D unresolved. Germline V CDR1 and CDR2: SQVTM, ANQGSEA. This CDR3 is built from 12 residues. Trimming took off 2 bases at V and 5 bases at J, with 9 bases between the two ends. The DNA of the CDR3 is TGCAGCGTTGAACGTGAGTCGACTGAAGCTTTCTTT. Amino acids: CSVERESTEAFF.

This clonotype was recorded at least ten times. The CDR3 reads CASSSMDSYADTQYF. The CDR3 DNA reads as TGTGCCAGCAGTTCGATGGACTCGTATGCAGATACGCAGTATTTT. V is TRBV6-5 and J is TRBJ2-3; D possibly corresponds to TRBD2 (5 bases). The V and J ends lost 4 bases and 4 bases respectively, with 15 bases between them. This CDR3 is built from 15 residues. Germline V CDR1 and CDR2: MNHEY, SVGAGI.

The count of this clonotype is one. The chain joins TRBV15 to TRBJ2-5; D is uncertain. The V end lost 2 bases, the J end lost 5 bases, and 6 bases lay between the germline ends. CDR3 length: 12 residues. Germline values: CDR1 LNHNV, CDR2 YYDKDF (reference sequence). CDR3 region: CATSRRAETQYF. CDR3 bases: TGTGCCACCAGCAGAAGAGCGGAGACCCAGTACTTC.

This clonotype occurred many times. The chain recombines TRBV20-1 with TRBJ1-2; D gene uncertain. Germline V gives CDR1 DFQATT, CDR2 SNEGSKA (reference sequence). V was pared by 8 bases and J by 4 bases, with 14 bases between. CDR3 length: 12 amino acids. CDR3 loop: CSTTRQPYGYTF. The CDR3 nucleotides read TGCAGTACCACCCGGCAGCCCTATGGCTACACCTTC.

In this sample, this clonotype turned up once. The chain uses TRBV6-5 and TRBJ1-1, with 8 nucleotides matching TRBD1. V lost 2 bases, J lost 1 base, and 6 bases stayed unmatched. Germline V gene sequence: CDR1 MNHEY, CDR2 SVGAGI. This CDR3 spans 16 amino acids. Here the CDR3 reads CASSYDRGFSNTEAFF. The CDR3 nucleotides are TGTGCCAGCAGTTACGACAGGGGCTTTTCGAACACTGAAGCTTTCTTT.

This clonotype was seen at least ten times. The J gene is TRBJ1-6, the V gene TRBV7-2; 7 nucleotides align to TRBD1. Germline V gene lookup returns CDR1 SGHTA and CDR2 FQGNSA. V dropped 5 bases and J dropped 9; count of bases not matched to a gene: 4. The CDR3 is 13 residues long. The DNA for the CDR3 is TGTGCCAGCAGCCTCGGGACAGCTTCACCCCTCCACTTT. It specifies CASSLGTASPLHF.

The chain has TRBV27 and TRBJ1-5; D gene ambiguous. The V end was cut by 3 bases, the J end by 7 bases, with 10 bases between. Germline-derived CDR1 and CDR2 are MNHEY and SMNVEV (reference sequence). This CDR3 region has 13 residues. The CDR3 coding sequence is TGTGCCAGCAGTTTTCACGGGGAACAGCCCCAGCATTTT. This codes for CASSFHGEQPQHF.

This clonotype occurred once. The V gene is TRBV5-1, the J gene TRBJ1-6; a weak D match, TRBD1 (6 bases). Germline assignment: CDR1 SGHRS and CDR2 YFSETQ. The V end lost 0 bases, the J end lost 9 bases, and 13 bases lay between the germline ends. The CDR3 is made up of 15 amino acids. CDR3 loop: CASSLEVRGGSPLHF. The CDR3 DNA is TGCGCCAGCAGCTTGGAGGTCAGGGGCGGTTCACCCCTCCACTTT.

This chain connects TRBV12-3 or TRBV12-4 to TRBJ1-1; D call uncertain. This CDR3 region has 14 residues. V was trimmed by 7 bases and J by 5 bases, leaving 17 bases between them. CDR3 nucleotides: TGTGCCAGCAAAATCGCCCGGGCGGGAACTGAAGCTTTCTTT. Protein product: CASKIARAGTEAFF.

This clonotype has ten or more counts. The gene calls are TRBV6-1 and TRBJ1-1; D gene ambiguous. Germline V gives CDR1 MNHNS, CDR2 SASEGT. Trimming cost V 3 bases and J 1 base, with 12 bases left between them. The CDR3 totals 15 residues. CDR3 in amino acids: CASSDSGRANTEAFF. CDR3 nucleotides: TGTGCCAGCAGTGATTCGGGTAGGGCGAACACTGAAGCTTTCTTT.

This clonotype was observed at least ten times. In DNA form, the CDR3 reads TGTGCCAGCAGCCTGGGACAGGGGGGTGGAAACACCATATATTTT. Translating it yields CASSLGQGGGNTIYF. The genes are TRBV12-3 or TRBV12-4 and TRBJ1-3, with TRBD1 matching over 11 bases. The junction had 4 bases not matched to a gene; V was cut back by 6 bases and J by 3 bases. There are 15 residues in the CDR3.

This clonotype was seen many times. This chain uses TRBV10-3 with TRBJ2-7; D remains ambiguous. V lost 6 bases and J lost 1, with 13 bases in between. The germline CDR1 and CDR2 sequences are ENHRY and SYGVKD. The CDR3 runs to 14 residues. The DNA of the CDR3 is TGTGCCATCAGCCCCGGGTTAAGATCCTACGAGCAGTACTTC. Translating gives CAISPGLRSYEQYF.

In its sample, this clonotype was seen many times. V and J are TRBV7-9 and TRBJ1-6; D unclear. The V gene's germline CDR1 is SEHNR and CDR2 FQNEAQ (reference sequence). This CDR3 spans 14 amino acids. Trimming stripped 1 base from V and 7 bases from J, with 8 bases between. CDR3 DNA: TGTGCCAGCAGCTTAGGCGGATTCAATTCACCCCTCCACTTT. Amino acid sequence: CASSLGGFNSPLHF.

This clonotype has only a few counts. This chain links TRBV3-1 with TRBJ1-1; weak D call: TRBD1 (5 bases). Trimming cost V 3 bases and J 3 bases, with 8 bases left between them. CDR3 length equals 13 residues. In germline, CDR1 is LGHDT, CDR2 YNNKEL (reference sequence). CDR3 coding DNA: TGTGCCAGCAGCCAGAAAGGGGACACTGAAGCTTTCTTT. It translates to CASSQKGDTEAFF.

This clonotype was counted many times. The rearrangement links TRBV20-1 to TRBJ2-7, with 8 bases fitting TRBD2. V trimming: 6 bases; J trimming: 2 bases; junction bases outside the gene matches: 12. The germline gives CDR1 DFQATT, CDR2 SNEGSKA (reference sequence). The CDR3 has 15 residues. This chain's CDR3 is CSAVPYSGTAYEQYF. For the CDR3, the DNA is TGCAGTGCCGTACCCTATAGCGGGACGGCCTACGAGCAGTACTTC.

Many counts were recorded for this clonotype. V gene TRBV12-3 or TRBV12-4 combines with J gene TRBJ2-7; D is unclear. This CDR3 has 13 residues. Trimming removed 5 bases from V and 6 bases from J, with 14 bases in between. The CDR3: CASSRERGGEQYF. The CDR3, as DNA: TGTGCCAGCAGTCGAGAGAGAGGCGGCGAGCAGTACTTC.

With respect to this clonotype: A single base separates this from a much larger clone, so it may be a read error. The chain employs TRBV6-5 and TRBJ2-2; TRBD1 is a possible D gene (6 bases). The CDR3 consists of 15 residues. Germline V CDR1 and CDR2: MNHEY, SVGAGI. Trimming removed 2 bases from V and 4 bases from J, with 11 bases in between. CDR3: CASSYRTASTGELFF. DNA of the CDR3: TGTGCCAGCAGTTACAGGACAGCAAGCACCGGGGAGCTGTTTTTT.

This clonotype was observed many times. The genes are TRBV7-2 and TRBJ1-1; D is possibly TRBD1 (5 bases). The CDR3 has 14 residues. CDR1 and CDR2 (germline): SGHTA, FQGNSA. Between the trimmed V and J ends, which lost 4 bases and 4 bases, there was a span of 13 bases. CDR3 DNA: TGTGCCAGCAGCTACGGGGGAATGTTCACTGAAGCTTTCTTT. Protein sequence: CASSYGGMFTEAFF. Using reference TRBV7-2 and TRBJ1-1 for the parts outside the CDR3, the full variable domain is GAGVSQSPSNKVTEKGKDVELRCDPISGHTALYWYRQSLGQGLEFLIYFQGNSAPDKSGLPSDRFSAERTGGSVSTLTIQRTQQEDSAVYLCASSYGGMFTEAFFGQGTRLTVV.

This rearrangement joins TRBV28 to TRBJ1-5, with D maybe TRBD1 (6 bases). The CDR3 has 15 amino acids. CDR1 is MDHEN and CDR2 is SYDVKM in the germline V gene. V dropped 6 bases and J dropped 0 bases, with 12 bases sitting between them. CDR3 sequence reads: CASRGGSDSNQPQHF. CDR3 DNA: TGTGCCAGCAGAGGGGGATCCGATAGCAATCAGCCCCAGCATTTT. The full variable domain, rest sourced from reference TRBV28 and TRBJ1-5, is DVKVTQSSRYLVKRTGEKVFLECVQDMDHENMFWYRQDPGLGLRLIYFSYDVKMKEKGDIPEGYSVSREKKERFSLILESASTNQTSMYLCASRGGSDSNQPQHFGDGTRLSIL.

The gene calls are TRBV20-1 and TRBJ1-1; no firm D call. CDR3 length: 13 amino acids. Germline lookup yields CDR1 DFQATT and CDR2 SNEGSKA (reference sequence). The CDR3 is CTPPGGLNTEAFF. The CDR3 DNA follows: TGCACCCCTCCGGGCGGATTGAACACTGAAGCTTTCTTT.

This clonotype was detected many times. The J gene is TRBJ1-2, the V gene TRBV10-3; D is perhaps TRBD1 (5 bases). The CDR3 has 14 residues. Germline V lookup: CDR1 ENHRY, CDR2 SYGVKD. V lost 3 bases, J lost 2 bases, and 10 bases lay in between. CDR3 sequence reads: CAISERAGNYGYTF. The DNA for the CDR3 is TGTGCCATCAGTGAAAGGGCAGGGAACTATGGCTACACCTTC.

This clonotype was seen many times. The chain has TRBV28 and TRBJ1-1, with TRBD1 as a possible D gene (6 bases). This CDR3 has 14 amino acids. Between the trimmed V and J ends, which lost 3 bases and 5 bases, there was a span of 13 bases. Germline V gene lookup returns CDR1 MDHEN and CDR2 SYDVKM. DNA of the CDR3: TGTGCCAGCAGTTTCCAGGGGACGGGAACTGAAGCTTTCTTT. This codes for CASSFQGTGTEAFF.

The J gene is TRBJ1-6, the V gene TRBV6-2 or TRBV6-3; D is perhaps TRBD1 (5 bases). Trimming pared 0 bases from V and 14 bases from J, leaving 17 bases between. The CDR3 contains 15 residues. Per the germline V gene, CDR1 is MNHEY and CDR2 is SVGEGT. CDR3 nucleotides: TGTGCCAGCAGTTACTCGGCAGGGTCTCCTGAGGCCCTCCACTTT. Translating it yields CASSYSAGSPEALHF.

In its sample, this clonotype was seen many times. CDR3 protein: CASSPPSGRAGEQYF. In DNA form, the CDR3 reads TGTGCCAGCAGCCCCCCTAGCGGGAGGGCCGGAGAGCAGTACTTC. The chain combines TRBV7-6 with TRBJ2-7, with 12 nucleotides matching TRBD2. This CDR3 comprises 15 residues. CDR1 SGHVS and CDR2 FNYEAQ come from the germline V gene. The V segment lost 5 bases and the J segment 7 bases; nucleotides outside the gene matches: 9.